One sample yielded the 13 T cell receptor beta chains listed below, sequenced in a study of shared clonotypes between healthy human individuals. The assay was immunoSEQ multiplex PCR, and TCRdb's table has in-frame clones only and misses some. Here the sample spans more than 2,000,000 clones, roughly 93% being singletons. Material for sequencing was naive CD4+ T cells from PBMCs. Subset: CD45RA+ positively selected. All receptors derive from a man younger than 30 in good health. Some clones in this sample may be carry-over from other donors' samples.

V and J are TRBV29-1 and TRBJ2-3; TRBD1 matches at 7 bases. The CDR3 covers 12 residues. Trimming removed 5 bases from V and 7 bases from J; junction bases left unmatched: 6. The germline CDR1 and CDR2 sequences are SQVTM and ANQGSEA. The CDR3 DNA follows: TGCAGCGTTAATACAGGGGCCCATACGCAGTATTTT. Translating gives CSVNTGAHTQYF.

The genes are TRBV7-9 and TRBJ1-4; no definite D call. Trimming pared 5 bases from V and 7 bases from J, leaving 11 bases between. The CDR3 loop spans 13 amino acids. The germline V gene has CDR1 SEHNR and CDR2 FQNEAQ (reference sequence). The CDR3 bases are TGTGCCAGCAGCGCCTTGCCGAGTGAAAAACTGTTTTTT. This encodes CASSALPSEKLFF. Full variable domain (missing parts from reference TRBV7-9 and TRBJ1-4): DTGVSQNPRHKITKRGQNVTFRCDPISEHNRLYWYRQTLGQGPEFLTYFQNEAQLEKSRLLSDRFSAERPKGSFSTLEIQRTEQGDSAMYLCASSALPSEKLFFGSGTQLSVL.

V usage is TRBV5-4 and J usage is TRBJ1-1; TRBD1 is a possible D gene (5 bases). Germline loops: CDR1 SGHNT, CDR2 YYREEE (reference sequence). V lost 0 bases and J 1 base, leaving 10 bases between the germline ends. This CDR3 has 15 residues. The CDR3 DNA reads TGTGCCAGCAGCTTGGCGGACATACGGAACACTGAAGCTTTCTTT. Translated: CASSLADIRNTEAFF. The full variable domain, its missing parts supplied by reference TRBV5-4 and TRBJ1-1, is ETGVTQSPTHLIKTRGQQVTLRCSSQSGHNTVSWYQQALGQGPQFIFQYYREEENGRGNFPPRFSGLQFPNYSSELNVNALELDDSALYLCASSLADIRNTEAFFGQGTRLTVV.

Remarks on this clone: The same CDR3 arises from other DNA sequences in this sample as well. The CDR3 DNA reads as TGCAGCGTTGAAGTGGTGGAAAAACTGTTTTTT. This translates into CSVEVVEKLFF. This chain joins TRBV29-1 and TRBJ1-4; D remains ambiguous. The CDR3 is made up of 11 amino acids. V was clipped by 1 base and J by 8 bases, with 5 bases between them. The germline V gene encodes CDR1 SQVTM and CDR2 ANQGSEA.

The CDR3 loop reads CASGLLVSQPQHF. As DNA, the CDR3 is TGTGCCAGCGGACTCCTGGTCTCGCAGCCCCAGCATTTT. The genes are TRBV6-6 and TRBJ1-5; D remains unclear. The CDR3 consists of 13 residues. V was trimmed by 8 bases and J by 7 bases, leaving 15 bases between them. Germline-derived CDR1 and CDR2 are MNHNY and SVGAGI (reference sequence).

Points on this clone: Other DNA sequences from this sample encode an identical CDR3 as well. The CDR3, as DNA: TGCGCCAGCAGTGGGGGCGGGGAGCTGTTTTTT. It encodes CASSGGGELFF. The rearrangement links TRBV5-1 to TRBJ2-2; either TRBD1 or TRBD2 may supply D (5 bases each). The CDR3 totals 11 residues. Germline V gene data show CDR1 as SGHRS and CDR2 as YFSETQ. V was trimmed by 5 bases and J by 7 bases, leaving 6 bases between them.

The rearrangement joins TRBV28 to TRBJ1-5; D possibly corresponds to TRBD1 (6 bases). The CDR3 consists of 14 residues. CDR1 and CDR2 (germline): MDHEN, SYDVKM. V lost 5 bases, J lost 3 bases, and 11 bases lay in between. CDR3 residues: CASSQDRNNQPQHF. Here the CDR3 DNA reads TGTGCCAGCAGTCAAGACAGGAACAATCAGCCCCAGCATTTT. The full variable domain, rest sourced from reference TRBV28 and TRBJ1-5, is DVKVTQSSRYLVKRTGEKVFLECVQDMDHENMFWYRQDPGLGLRLIYFSYDVKMKEKGDIPEGYSVSREKKERFSLILESASTNQTSMYLCASSQDRNNQPQHFGDGTRLSIL.

The V gene is TRBV4-1, the J gene TRBJ2-7; a weak D match, TRBD2 (6 bases). The CDR3 contains 17 residues. The germline gives CDR1 MGHRA, CDR2 YSYEKL. V lost 4 bases to trimming and J lost 6 bases, with 25 bases between them. The CDR3 spells CASSRVSAGTSELEQYF. CDR3 sequence (DNA): TGCGCCAGCAGCCGTGTTTCCGCCGGGACTTCAGAGCTCGAGCAGTACTTC.

This clone is a singleton in its sample. The chain recombines TRBV7-2 with TRBJ1-5; a possible D gene is TRBD1 (5 bases). Trimming took 3 bases from V and 7 from J, leaving 10 bases between them. Germline CDR1 reads SGHTA; CDR2 reads FQGNSA. The CDR3 spans 13 residues. In DNA form, the CDR3 reads TGTGCCAGCAGCTTTGGCAGGGAGCAGCCCCAGCATTTT. Its protein product is CASSFGREQPQHF.

This clone has only one observation. The J gene is TRBJ1-4, the V gene TRBV5-1; weak D call: TRBD1 (5 bases). The CDR3 sequence is 16 residues long. Trimming took off 2 bases at V and 8 bases at J, with 19 bases between the two ends. From germline, CDR1 is SGHRS and CDR2 YFSETQ. The CDR3 spells CASSFLTPGSGEKLFF. CDR3 DNA: TGCGCCAGCAGCTTTTTGACCCCAGGGAGCGGAGAAAAACTGTTTTTT.

The chain has TRBV7-8 and TRBJ2-7; D is uncertain. Trimming removed 3 bases from V and 6 bases from J, with 12 bases in between. Germline V lookup: CDR1 SGHVS, CDR2 FQNEAQ. The CDR3 loop spans 13 amino acids. CDR3 region: CASSLVAAGEQYF. CDR3 sequence (DNA): TGTGCCAGCAGCTTGGTTGCGGCAGGCGAGCAGTACTTC.

About this clone itself: The sample holds other DNA sequences that translate to the same CDR3. The CDR3 DNA sequence: TGTGCCAGCAGCTTAGTCGGGGGCACAGATACGCAGTATTTT. This sequence encodes CASSLVGGTDTQYF. The chain combines TRBV7-2 with TRBJ2-3, with TRBD2 as a possible D gene (5 bases). V was shortened by 1 base and J by 1 base, with 6 bases between the two germline ends. CDR3 size: 14 residues. The germline V gene encodes CDR1 SGHTA and CDR2 FQGNSA.

The V call is TRBV6-1, the J call TRBJ1-1; D remains unclear. This CDR3 is built from 11 residues. The germline V and J ends were trimmed by 10 bases and 0 bases, with 6 bases remaining between them. The V gene's germline CDR1 is MNHNS and CDR2 SASEGT. CDR3 loop: CATYMNTEAFF. The DNA of the CDR3 is TGTGCCACCTACATGAACACTGAAGCTTTCTTT.